This entry lists 10 T cell receptor beta chains sequenced from one sample in a study of T cells in localized non-small cell lung cancer. Measured with immunoSEQ multiplex PCR; TCRdb has only the in-frame clones, and not every one. The sample has 50,000 to 70,000 clones, approximately 89% seen once. The specimen comprised peripheral blood, sampled before any cancer treatment. The receptors derive from a man aged 35 to 69 with stage I lung adenocarcinoma.

The CDR3 region has the DNA TGCGCCAGCAGCCGGGACTATGGGGTCTCCTACGAGCAGTACTTC. Its protein is CASSRDYGVSYEQYF. The rearrangement uses TRBV5-1 and TRBJ2-7, with 7 bases identical to TRBD2. This CDR3 region has 15 residues. Looked up from germline, CDR1 is SGHRS and CDR2 is YFSETQ. The J segment lost 0 bases and the V segment lost 4 bases, leaving 7 bases of the junction unmatched.

V usage is TRBV7-9 and J usage is TRBJ2-3; possible D gene TRBD1, 6 bases. CDR1 is SEHNR and CDR2 is FQNEAQ in the germline V gene (reference sequence). The CDR3 is 14 residues long. Between the trimmed V and J ends, which lost 5 bases and 0 bases, there was a span of 9 bases. The CDR3 reads CASSPGTSTDTQYF. Here the CDR3 DNA reads TGTGCCAGCAGCCCCGGGACAAGCACAGATACGCAGTATTTT.

The CDR3 bases are TGTGCCAGCAGTGAGGGTAGGGAGACCCAGTACTTC. Translation gives CASSEGRETQYF. The chain recombines TRBV6-1 with TRBJ2-5; D gene uncertain. V lost 3 bases and J 5 bases, leaving 7 bases between the germline ends. CDR3 length: 12 residues. In germline, CDR1 is MNHNS, CDR2 SASEGT.

V is TRBV4-1 and J is TRBJ1-1; D remains unclear. Trimming took off 3 bases at V and 0 bases at J, with 11 bases between the two ends. The CDR3 contains 15 residues. Germline V CDR1 and CDR2: MGHRA, YSYEKL. For the CDR3, the DNA is TGCGCCAGCAGCCATACGGGCTCACTGAACACTGAAGCTTTCTTT. This translates into CASSHTGSLNTEAFF.

As concerns this clone: At the DNA level, this CDR3 is encoded by other sequences in the same sample as well. The V gene is TRBV2, the J gene TRBJ2-5; D is possibly TRBD2 (6 bases). The CDR3 sequence is 12 residues long. V lost 6 bases and J lost 5, with 10 bases in between. CDR1 SNHLY and CDR2 FYNNEI come from the germline V gene. The DNA of the CDR3 is TGTGCCAGCAGCAGCCGGGGGGAGACCCAGTACTTC. Residues: CASSSRGETQYF.

The chain couples TRBV6-5 to TRBJ1-1; perhaps TRBD1 as D (5 bases). Trimming took 2 bases from V and 0 from J, leaving 7 bases between them. The CDR3 spans 14 residues. The germline V gene has CDR1 MNHEY and CDR2 SVGAGI. CDR3 residues: CASSYRTLNTEAFF. DNA for the CDR3: TGTGCCAGCAGTTACCGGACATTGAACACTGAAGCTTTCTTT.

V is TRBV6-5 and J is TRBJ2-7; D gene ambiguous. Germline CDR1 and CDR2: MNHEY and SVGAGI. The CDR3 extends over 15 amino acids. V lost 6 bases, J lost 2 bases, and 17 bases lay in between. The CDR3 reads CASSTRKTSPYEQYF. The DNA of the CDR3 is TGTGCCAGCAGCACCCGAAAGACAAGTCCCTACGAGCAGTACTTC.

This clone came up once. V and J are TRBV15 and TRBJ1-4, with 7 bases that match TRBD1. J gave up 6 bases and V 4 bases, and 5 bases lay outside the gene matches. This CDR3 has 14 residues. CDR1 and CDR2 (germline): LNHNV, YYDKDF (reference sequence). The CDR3 reads CATSTDTGDEKLFF. The CDR3 nucleotides are TGTGCCACCAGCACGGACACAGGGGATGAAAAACTGTTTTTT.

The V and J genes are TRBV9 and TRBJ1-1; D unclear. The CDR3 sequence is 12 residues long. Germline lookup yields CDR1 SGDLS and CDR2 YYNGEE. With 0 bases removed from V and 3 bases from J, the gap between germline ends came to 3 bases. CDR3 in amino acids: CASSVEDTEAFF. CDR3 nucleotides: TGTGCCAGCAGCGTAGAGGACACTGAAGCTTTCTTT.

The chain joins TRBV6-6 to TRBJ2-7, with 7 bases lining up with TRBD2. Germline CDR1 is MNHNY and CDR2 is SVGAGI (reference sequence). V shed 3 bases and J 5 bases; nucleotides not matched to a gene: 7. This CDR3 has 14 amino acids. DNA for the CDR3: TGTGCCAGCAGTTATCTCACGGGAGGAAACGAGCAGTACTTC. This gives the protein CASSYLTGGNEQYF.